This TCR beta chain came from a study of breast tumors, draining lymph nodes, adjacent tissues. Broader study findings: Data only fit, rather than demonstrated, lymph node origin of most tumor T cells. Tumor and nontumor repertoires were significantly more similar in luminal-like than in basal-like breast cancer. Tumors had less TCR diversity than lymph nodes, more than nontumor tissue.

Germline-derived CDR1 and CDR2 are SGHTA and FQGNSA. The CDR3 has 15 amino acids. V was cut by 5 bases and J by 2 bases, with 16 bases left in between. The lymph nodes were axillary draining lymph nodes from breast cancer patients. TCRdb reprocessed the multiplex PCR reads with MiXCR, giving one entry per CDR3 protein. The sample consists of 150,000 or so distinct CDR3 sequences, roughly 35% of them appearing once. This clonotype was observed many times. What it recognizes is unknown. The receptor comes from a female donor with breast cancer. Some clones in this sample may be carry-over from other donors' samples. Sequenced sample: axillary lymph node tissue. The chain has TRBV7-2 and TRBJ2-7, with D perhaps TRBD2 (6 bases). The CDR3 nucleotides read TGTGCCAGCAGCGCGTCCGGGAGTTCCCCCTACGAGCAGTACTTC. Amino acid sequence: CASSASGSSPYEQYF.